This TCR beta chain stems from a study of breast tumors, draining lymph nodes, adjacent tissues. Broader study findings: Luminal-like breast cancer showed significantly higher tumor–nontumor repertoire similarity than basal-like.

This CDR3 is built from 20 residues. CDR1 and CDR2 (germline): LNHNV, YYDKDF (reference sequence). Trimming shortened V by 3 bases and J by 2 bases, and 26 bases separated the two germline ends. From the multiplex PCR reads, TCRdb called clonotypes with MiXCR, one entry per CDR3 protein. The data show 20,000 or so distinct CDR3 sequences, 50% seen once. To note about this clonotype: The antigen remains undetermined.

The clonotype was recovered from a female donor with breast cancer. Some clones in this sample may be carry-over from other donors' samples. The J gene is TRBJ1-3, the V gene TRBV15; tentative D call: TRBD1 (5 bases). The sample consisted of breast tumor tissue. The CDR3 nucleotides read TGTGCCACCAGCAGTCCCGGGGCGTTCGTAGGCACCGACGCTGGAAACACCATATATTTT. Protein: CATSSPGAFVGTDAGNTIYF. The entire variable domain, with the rest obtained from reference TRBV15 and TRBJ1-3, is as follows: DAMVIQNPRYQVTQFGKPVTLSCSQTLNHNVMYWYQQKSSQAPKLLFHYYDKDFNNEADTPDNFQSRRPNTSFCFLDIRSPGLGDTAMYLCATSSPGAFVGTDAGNTIYFGEGSWLTVV.